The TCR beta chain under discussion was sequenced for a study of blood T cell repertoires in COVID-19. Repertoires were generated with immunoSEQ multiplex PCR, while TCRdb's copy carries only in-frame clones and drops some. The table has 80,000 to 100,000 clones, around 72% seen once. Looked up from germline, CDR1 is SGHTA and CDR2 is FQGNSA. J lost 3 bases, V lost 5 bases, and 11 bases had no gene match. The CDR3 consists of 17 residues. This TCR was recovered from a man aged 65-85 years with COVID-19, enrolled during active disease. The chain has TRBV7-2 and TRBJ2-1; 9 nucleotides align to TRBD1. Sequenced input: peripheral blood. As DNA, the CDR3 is TGTGCCAGCAGCCTCGGGACAGGGCCTGCTATCTACAATGAGCAGTTCTTC. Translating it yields CASSLGTGPAIYNEQFF.